The rows below give T cell receptor beta chains drawn from one sample of a study of blood T cell repertoires in COVID-19. The table came from immunoSEQ multiplex PCR; TCRdb's copy has only in-frame clones and leaves some out. The sample contains around 400,000 clones, 80% to 90% of which appear only once. Material: peripheral blood. These TCRs come from a woman aged 60-75 years with COVID-19, enrolled during active disease. Each CDR3 is given with its conserved first and last residue. The D gene is left open where the match is weak. Clone size is given for some rows only: seen once, a few or many times, or a class if the clone is expanded.

v_gene	d_gene	j_gene	abundance	CDR3nt	CDR3aa
TRBV28	TRBD1	TRBJ2-7	-	TGTGCCAGCAGTCCGACAGGGGGGGCCATCTACGAGCAGTACTTC	CASSPTGGAIYEQYF
TRBV11-2	-	TRBJ1-1	-	TGTGCCAGCAGTCAAGGGGGATGGGCCACTGAAGCTTTCTTT	CASSQGGWATEAFF
TRBV4-1	-	TRBJ1-1	-	TGCGCCAGCAGCCATGGGGGCAGGGTGAACACTGAAGCTTTCTTT	CASSHGGRVNTEAFF
TRBV10-1	-	TRBJ1-6	-	TGCGCCAGCAGTGACAGGGTCAATAATTCACCCCTCCACTTT	CASSDRVNNSPLHF
TRBV5-1	-	TRBJ1-6	-	TGCGCCAGCAGCTTGGAAGGCGGTAGAAATTCACCCCTCCACTTT	CASSLEGGRNSPLHF
TRBV30	-	TRBJ2-5	-	TGTGCCTGGAGCACAGGGATGGAGACCCAGTACTTC	CAWSTGMETQYF
TRBV7-9	-	TRBJ2-1	-	TGTGCCAGCAGCGCGGTAACGGGGAGCTTCTACAATGAGCAGTTCTTC	CASSAVTGSFYNEQFF
TRBV18	TRBD2	TRBJ2-5	-	TGTGCCAGCTCACCCTGGACTAGCGGGGGCCGGGAGACCCAGTACTTC	CASSPWTSGGRETQYF
TRBV19	-	TRBJ1-1	-	TGTGCCAGTAGTATTATATCGGGAGGAGGGAACACTGAAGCTTTCTTT	CASSIISGGGNTEAFF
TRBV7-9	TRBD1	TRBJ2-5	-	TGTGCCAGCAGTCGAACAGGGGGCCCGGAGACCCAGTACTTC	CASSRTGGPETQYF
TRBV28	TRBD1	TRBJ1-5	-	TGTGCCAGCAGTCCTCAGGGGGCGGTTCAGCCCCAGCATTTT	CASSPQGAVQPQHF
TRBV5-4	-	TRBJ2-2	once	TGTGCCAGCAGCCCTAAGACAGGTCCCACCGGGGAGCTGTTTTTT	CASSPKTGPTGELFF
TRBV29-1	TRBD1	TRBJ1-2	-	TGCAGCGTTGAGTCGGGGAAAGGGACAGACTATGGCTACACCTTC	CSVESGKGTDYGYTF
TRBV15	-	TRBJ2-1	few	TGTGCCACTGCTGACAGAAACAATGAGCAGTTCTTC	CATADRNNEQFF
TRBV30	-	TRBJ1-1	-	TGTGCCTGGAGCTCTCAACTTCGGAACACTGAAGCTTTCTTT	CAWSSQLRNTEAFF
TRBV20-1	TRBD2	TRBJ2-5	once	TGCAGTGTAGCGGGGACAGAGACCCAGTACTTC	CSVAGTETQYF
TRBV10-1	-	TRBJ2-7	once	TGCGCCACCCAAGACGGGAGCGTTTCCTACGAGCAGTACTTC	CATQDGSVSYEQYF
TRBV27	TRBD2	TRBJ2-2	-	TGTGCCAGCAGTTTGGCAACTAGCGGGGGGACCGGGGAGCTGTTTTTT	CASSLATSGGTGELFF
TRBV6-5	TRBD1	TRBJ2-7	-	TGTGCCAGCACCCCGACAGGGGGCGGGTACGAGCAGTACTTC	CASTPTGGGYEQYF
TRBV6-5	-	TRBJ1-1	once	TGTGCCAGCTGGACAAACACTGAAGCTTTCTTT	CASWTNTEAFF
TRBV6-4	TRBD1	TRBJ1-2	-	TGTGCCAGCAGGTCACCTCCGGGACAGGACCCATATGGCTACACCTTC	CASRSPPGQDPYGYTF
TRBV18	-	TRBJ1-1	-	TGTGCCAGCTCTCGAGGTAGGGGGATGAACACTGAAGCTTTCTTT	CASSRGRGMNTEAFF
TRBV7-3	-	TRBJ2-2	-	TGTGCCAGCAGCCTTAGCGATGGCACCGGGGAGCTGTTTTTT	CASSLSDGTGELFF
TRBV7-9	TRBD1	TRBJ2-7	-	TGTGCCAGCAGCGTCGGGACAGACCCCTACGAGCAGTACTTC	CASSVGTDPYEQYF
TRBV19	-	TRBJ1-5	-	TGTGCCAGTAGTATAGTAGGACAGACCCTCTTCCCCCAGCATTTT	CASSIVGQTLFPQHF
TRBV11-2	-	TRBJ1-6	-	TGTGCCAGCAGCCCCCTACGCGGGAGTTCACCCCTCCACTTT	CASSPLRGSSPLHF
TRBV11-2	-	TRBJ1-5	-	TGTGCCAGCAGCCCCGGGGGAGCAAATCAGCCCCAGCATTTT	CASSPGGANQPQHF
TRBV6-5	TRBD1	TRBJ1-5	-	TGTGCCAGCAGCCCGGACAGGGGAAGGGATCAGCCCCAGCATTTT	CASSPDRGRDQPQHF
TRBV5-1	-	TRBJ2-5	few	TGCGCCAGCAGCTTAGCCCGACAGGGTCGGGGGGAGACCCAGTACTTC	CASSLARQGRGETQYF
TRBV7-8	-	TRBJ2-3	-	TGTGCCAGCAGCATGACAGGTTGGGATACGCAGTATTTT	CASSMTGWDTQYF
TRBV12-5	-	TRBJ2-7	-	TGTGCTAGTGGTTTTAGACGACACGCTGCGGAGCAGTACTTC	CASGFRRHAAEQYF
TRBV5-8	-	TRBJ1-3	-	TGTGCCAGCAGCCCAGGGGTTCCCAGCTCTGGAAACACCATATATTTT	CASSPGVPSSGNTIYF
TRBV21-1	-	TRBJ1-1	-	TGTGCCAGCAGCTTGGGGCAGGGGACTGAAGCTTTCTTT	CASSLGQGTEAFF
TRBV19	TRBD1	TRBJ1-5	-	TGTGCCAGTTCTCCATTGGGACAGGGGAATCAGCCCCAGCATTTT	CASSPLGQGNQPQHF
TRBV6-6	TRBD2	TRBJ2-3	-	TGTGCCAGCAGCCCTACTAGCGGGGGGGACACAGATACGCAGTATTTT	CASSPTSGGDTDTQYF
TRBV5-6	-	TRBJ1-2	few	TGTGCCAGCAGCTTGGTACCGGGATCTAACTATGGCTACACCTTC	CASSLVPGSNYGYTF
TRBV5-6	TRBD1	TRBJ2-7	-	TGTGCCAGCAGCCTCAGAGGACAGGGGGAGCAGTACTTC	CASSLRGQGEQYF
TRBV7-8	-	TRBJ1-5	-	TGTGCCAGCAGCGATAAAAGACAGTTTAGCAATCAGCCCCAGCATTTT	CASSDKRQFSNQPQHF
TRBV5-1	-	TRBJ2-3	-	TGCGCCAGCAGCTTGGAGGGTAGCGGTAGCACAGATACGCAGTATTTT	CASSLEGSGSTDTQYF
TRBV9	TRBD1	TRBJ2-2	-	TGTGCCAGCAGCGCCACCGGGACAGCGAACACCGGGGAGCTGTTTTTT	CASSATGTANTGELFF
TRBV6-5	TRBD1	TRBJ1-1	-	TGTGCCAGCAGCGACAGGGGGCTGAGATCTGAAGCTTTCTTT	CASSDRGLRSEAFF
TRBV2	TRBD1	TRBJ2-3	-	TGTGCCAGCAGTGAAGGGACAGGGGTGGCAGATACGCAGTATTTT	CASSEGTGVADTQYF
TRBV5-1	-	TRBJ1-2	-	TGCGCCAGCAGCTTGGACCCTAGCTATGGCTACACCTTC	CASSLDPSYGYTF
TRBV19	-	TRBJ2-6	many	TGTGCCAGTAGTACGGCGGGACTCCTCTCTGGGGCCAACGTCCTGACTTTC	CASSTAGLLSGANVLTF
TRBV7-3	-	TRBJ1-1	-	TGTGCCAGCAGGCTTACAGGGAACACTGAAGCTTTCTTT	CASRLTGNTEAFF
TRBV10-2	TRBD2	TRBJ2-1	-	TGCGCCAGCAGGATTAGCGGGGAATCCTACAATGAGCAGTTCTTC	CASRISGESYNEQFF
TRBV18	-	TRBJ2-7	once	TGTGCCAGCGCCCCCTCCGGGGGGCGATACGAGCAGTACTTC	CASAPSGGRYEQYF
TRBV6-5	-	TRBJ1-4	-	TGTGCCAGCAGACAGGGTTCGACTAATGAAAAACTGTTTTTT	CASRQGSTNEKLFF